This TCR beta chain was captured in a study of blood T cell repertoires in COVID-19. Background on the study: Some COVID-19 samples were acute and others convalescent; all came from the United States, Italy and Spain. Sample material is recorded as cDNA or gDNA derived from T cells, B-cell-depleted T cells, or PBMCs.

This CDR3 comprises 16 residues. V was pared by 1 base and J by 4 bases, with 16 bases between. Germline V CDR1 and CDR2: LGHNA, YSLEER. Authors' data handling: It was from reference gene primer amplification that nucleated cell counts were estimated. The assay was immunoSEQ multiplex PCR, and TCRdb's table has in-frame clones only and misses some. The V and J calls and clone size were taken over from that table, and D and trimming were inferred from the DNA. The table has tens of thousands of clones, over 75% seen once. The chain uses TRBV4-3 and TRBJ1-2; D possibly corresponds to TRBD1 (6 bases). Sequencing was carried out using peripheral blood. The sequence derives from a human donor in a cohort sampled during active COVID-19. The CDR3 bases are TGCGCCAGCAGCCAAGTGATGGGGGCGCGTTTCTATGGCTACACCTTC. It is translated as CASSQVMGARFYGYTF.